Listed below are T cell receptor beta chains from one sample, sequenced in a study of CXCR3-negative and CXCR3-positive naive CD8 T cells. TCRdb re-called the 5' RACE reads, yielding one record per CDR3 amino acid sequence without DNA. Its table lists 3,000 to 4,500 distinct CDR3 sequences. The sequenced sample was naive CXCR3- CD8+ T cells from blood. The receptors were sampled from a human donor in good health. Some clones in this sample may be carry-over from other donors' samples. Each CDR3 is given with its conserved first and last residue. The order of the fields is V gene, J gene, clone size, CDR3 protein. Part of the rows lack a size; the others show once, few, many or a class for expanded clones.

TRBV29-1	TRBJ2-2	-	CSATRATGELFF
TRBV19	TRBJ2-6	-	CASSILRAGANVLTF
TRBV5-1	TRBJ2-1	-	CASSVSNEQFF
TRBV12-3/TRBV12-4	TRBJ2-3	-	CASSFSPRGGSVTDTQYF
TRBV24-1	TRBJ1-2	-	CATSDLSGYTF
TRBV12-5	TRBJ2-5	-	CASGFIVEGVETQYF
TRBV29-1	TRBJ2-5	medium-sized	CSVVVTGSYQETQYF
TRBV6-6	TRBJ1-2	-	CASSYSDPSDGYTF
TRBV12-3/TRBV12-4	TRBJ2-3	-	CASSLQWRGDTDTQYF
TRBV29-1	TRBJ2-5	medium-sized	CSVEGLAGDETQYF
TRBV29-1	TRBJ2-5	-	CSAGTQETQYF
TRBV30	TRBJ1-1	medium-sized	CAWSVLGRMNTEAFF
TRBV19	TRBJ1-1	-	CASITGGTEAFF
TRBV4-3	TRBJ2-7	-	CASSQDVRSDEQYF
TRBV5-6	TRBJ2-7	-	CASSHSAYEQYF
TRBV20-1	TRBJ2-3	-	CSARLGAGRSWDTQYF
TRBV4-3	TRBJ2-2	medium-sized	CASSHGLAGGGTGELFF
TRBV29-1	TRBJ1-2	-	CSVGSGGDYTF
TRBV6-2/TRBV6-3	TRBJ1-1	medium-sized	CASSLFSFTEAFF
TRBV29-1	TRBJ1-1	medium-sized	CSVEGRGQDATMRAFF
TRBV4-1	TRBJ2-2	-	CASSQDSGELFF
TRBV10-1	TRBJ2-7	-	CASRSKPYEQYF
TRBV29-1	TRBJ1-1	medium-sized	CSADGGMNTEAFF
TRBV20-1	TRBJ2-2	medium-sized	CSTLPPESANTGELFF
TRBV29-1	TRBJ2-7	medium-sized	CSVRPGESYEQYF
TRBV5-1	TRBJ2-1	medium-sized	CASSLVGLAVTYNEQFF
TRBV29-1	TRBJ1-5	medium-sized	CSVEDRSGEHSNQPQHF
TRBV9	TRBJ1-2	medium-sized	CASSAPGQRYGYTF
TRBV5-4	TRBJ2-1	-	CASRSDRGQFF
TRBV10-3	TRBJ1-1	medium-sized	CAIRQGAEAFF